The 20 T cell receptor beta chains in this list originate from one sample, sequenced in a study of cytomegalovirus exposure and HLA in healthy donors. The PCR had 60 Vbeta and 13 Jbeta primers. Only in-frame clones appear in the TCRdb table, and some are missing; sequencing was by immunoSEQ multiplex PCR. This sample has 150,000 to 200,000 clones, with 70% to 85% found just once. The sequenced material came from PBMCs. Source of these receptors: a man younger than 30 in good health and CMV-seronegative.

The chain is built from TRBV21-1 and TRBJ1-4. TRBV21-1 counts as a pseudogene. CDR3 size: 17 residues. CDR3 in DNA: TGTGCCAGCAGCAACCAAACGGTAGGGAGAAATAATGAAAAACTGTTTTTT. Amino acid sequence: CASSNQTVGRNNEKLFF.

The chain links TRBV2 to TRBJ2-1; 8 bases fit TRBD2. The germline CDR1 and CDR2 sequences are SNHLY and FYNNEI. The CDR3 runs to 16 residues. Trimming removed 4 bases from V and 0 bases from J; junction bases left unmatched: 5. The CDR3 coding sequence is TGTGCCAGCAGTGGACCGGGGGGGAGCTCCTACAATGAGCAGTTCTTC. This encodes CASSGPGGSSYNEQFF. The full variable domain, in which reference TRBV2 and TRBJ2-1 provide the parts outside the CDR3, is EPEVTQTPSHQVTQMGQEVILRCVPISNHLYFYWYRQILGQKVEFLVSFYNNEISEKSEIFDDQFSVERPDGSNFTLKIRSTKLEDSAMYFCASSGPGGSSYNEQFFGPGTRLTVL.

V gene TRBV6-1 combines with J gene TRBJ2-7; D ambiguous. The CDR3 spans 13 residues. With 2 bases removed from V and 3 bases from J, the gap between germline ends came to 8 bases. Germline values: CDR1 MNHNS, CDR2 SASEGT. This chain's CDR3 is CASSEILSYEQYF. CDR3 DNA sequence: TGTGCCAGCAGTGAAATTCTTAGCTACGAGCAGTACTTC.

This clone appeared a few times. This chain connects TRBV6-1 to TRBJ2-1; weak D call: TRBD2 (7 bases). This CDR3 region has 15 residues. Germline lookup yields CDR1 MNHNS and CDR2 SASEGT. Trimming stripped 9 bases from V and 10 bases from J, with 25 bases between. The CDR3 DNA reads TGTGCCAGTGGTTGGGGGGGCTCGAACTCCTACGAGCAGTTCTTC. Amino acids: CASGWGGSNSYEQFF.

This chain joins TRBV4-1 and TRBJ2-1; 8 bases are a match to TRBD2. This CDR3 has 17 residues. CDR1 MGHRA and CDR2 YSYEKL come from the germline V gene. Trimming cost V 2 bases and J 5 bases; bases outside gene matches: 11. Here the CDR3 reads CASSQTPGTSIDNEQFF. The CDR3 nucleotides read TGCGCCAGCAGCCAAACCCCCGGGACTAGTATCGACAATGAGCAGTTCTTC.

This sequence joins TRBV6-5 and TRBJ2-1; TRBD2 agrees at 8 bases. With V trimmed by 2 bases and J by 7 bases, 7 bases remained unmatched. The germline V gene has CDR1 MNHEY and CDR2 SVGAGI. The CDR3 totals 15 residues. CDR3 loop: CASSYMTGGQNEQFF. In nucleotides, the CDR3 is TGTGCCAGCAGTTACATGACGGGGGGGCAGAATGAGCAGTTCTTC.

The chain uses TRBV11-3 and TRBJ1-1; D is possibly TRBD1 (5 bases). Trimming took off 0 bases at V and 7 bases at J, with 12 bases between the two ends. The CDR3 contains 14 residues. The germline V gene encodes CDR1 SGHNT and CDR2 YENEEA. The CDR3 nucleotides are TGTGCCAGCAGCTTAGATCGGATAGGGGATGAAGCTTTCTTT. Translating gives CASSLDRIGDEAFF.

Remarks on this clone: Germline and junction disagree at one end, which may indicate a read error. V gene TRBV7-9 combines with J gene TRBJ2-2; TRBD1 matches at 9 bases. The CDR3 spans 14 residues. Germline V gene data show CDR1 as SEHNR and CDR2 as FQNEAQ (reference sequence). This CDR3 is CSSSVNRGLGELFF. The CDR3 coding sequence is TGTTCCAGCAGCGTAAACAGGGGGCTGGGGGAGCTGTTTTTT.

The chain links TRBV5-1 to TRBJ2-5; 9 nucleotides match TRBD1. The V gene's germline CDR1 is SGHRS and CDR2 YFSETQ. V lost 4 bases, J lost 2 bases, and 6 bases stayed unmatched. The CDR3 runs to 15 residues. Here the CDR3 reads CASSITGGGQETQYF. In DNA form, the CDR3 reads TGCGCCAGCAGCATCACAGGGGGCGGTCAAGAGACCCAGTACTTC.

This clone was seen a few times. The chain combines TRBV5-1 with TRBJ2-7; perhaps TRBD2 as D (5 bases). The CDR3 is 13 amino acids. V was clipped by 2 bases and J by 4 bases, with 10 bases between them. CDR1 and CDR2 from the germline V gene are SGHRS and YFSETQ. The CDR3: CASSFGGEYEQYF. The CDR3 DNA follows: TGCGCCAGCAGCTTTGGAGGCGAATACGAGCAGTACTTC.

The CDR3 reads CASSSQIGTEAFF. In DNA form, the CDR3 reads TGTGCCAGCAGTTCCCAGATTGGCACTGAAGCTTTCTTT. V is TRBV6-6 and J is TRBJ1-1; no definite D call. V was shortened by 4 bases and J by 4 bases, with 10 bases between the two germline ends. CDR1 and CDR2 (germline): MNHNY, SVGAGI (reference sequence). This CDR3 has 13 amino acids.

This sequence joins TRBV9 and TRBJ1-5; D gene uncertain. The CDR3 extends over 14 amino acids. Trimming shortened V by 4 bases and J by 3 bases, and 11 bases separated the two germline ends. Germline V CDR1 and CDR2: SGDLS, YYNGEE. CDR3 coding DNA: TGTGCCAGCAGCCCCCCAGGACTCAATCAGCCCCAGCATTTT. Translated: CASSPPGLNQPQHF.

This clone has only one observation. J is TRBJ1-5 and V is TRBV2; TRBD1 agrees at 7 bases. The junction had 5 bases not matched to a gene; V was cut back by 6 bases and J by 3 bases. Germline V CDR1 and CDR2: SNHLY, FYNNEI. The CDR3 sequence is 14 residues long. CDR3 bases: TGTGCCAGCAGGTCCAGGGGGGACAATCAGCCCCAGCATTTT. This sequence encodes CASRSRGDNQPQHF.

This chain connects TRBV7-9 to TRBJ2-7, with D maybe TRBD1 (6 bases). Trimming shortened V by 2 bases and J by 3 bases, and 14 bases separated the two germline ends. The germline V gene encodes CDR1 SEHNR and CDR2 FQNEAQ (reference sequence). The CDR3 length is 15 residues. In nucleotides, the CDR3 is TGTGCCAGCAGCTTATTACTCGGACAGAACTACGAGCAGTACTTC. Protein: CASSLLLGQNYEQYF.

This clone was detected only once. The V gene is TRBV7-9, the J gene TRBJ2-1; tentatively, D is TRBD2 (5 bases). This CDR3 region has 12 residues. CDR1 and CDR2 from the germline V gene are SEHNR and FQNEAQ (reference sequence). V lost 7 bases and J 10 bases, leaving 14 bases between the germline ends. Here the CDR3 reads CASTDTSGEQFF. As DNA, the CDR3 is TGTGCCAGCACCGACACTAGTGGCGAGCAGTTCTTC.

CDR3 region: CASSPQGTYEQYF. CDR3 DNA: TGTGCCAGCAGCCCTCAGGGGACCTACGAGCAGTACTTC. The rearrangement uses TRBV7-9 and TRBJ2-7; tentatively, D is TRBD1 (6 bases). The V end lost 5 bases, the J end lost 2 bases, and 10 bases lay between the germline ends. This CDR3 comprises 13 residues. CDR1 is SEHNR, CDR2 FQNEAQ, per germline (reference sequence).

This clone has just one count. This chain links TRBV7-9 with TRBJ1-1, with D possibly TRBD1 on 5 matching bases. CDR1 and CDR2 from the germline V gene are SEHNR and FQNEAQ (reference sequence). The CDR3 extends over 18 amino acids. The V end lost 6 bases, the J end lost 1 base, and 24 bases lay between the germline ends. The DNA of the CDR3 is TGTGCCAGCAGATATGGGAATTGGGGCGGAGTGGAGAACACTGAAGCTTTCTTT. This sequence encodes CASRYGNWGGVENTEAFF.

The chain combines TRBV7-9 with TRBJ1-4, with D unresolved. The V gene lost 6 bases and the J gene lost 2 bases, with 10 bases spanning the gap. Per germline, CDR1 SEHNR and CDR2 FQNEAQ (reference sequence). The CDR3 consists of 14 residues. CDR3: CASRGGTTNEKLFF. In DNA form, the CDR3 reads TGTGCCAGCAGAGGCGGCACTACTAATGAAAAACTGTTTTTT.

This chain links TRBV7-9 with TRBJ1-6, with 11 nucleotides matching TRBD1. The V gene end was trimmed by 5 bases and the J gene end by 6 bases; junction bases not matched to a gene: 3. CDR1 is SEHNR, CDR2 FQNEAQ, per germline (reference sequence). This CDR3 is built from 15 residues. The CDR3 is CASSPGTGGNSPLHF. CDR3 DNA sequence: TGTGCCAGCAGCCCCGGGACAGGGGGTAATTCACCCCTCCACTTT. The full variable domain, its missing parts supplied by reference TRBV7-9 and TRBJ1-6, is DTGVSQNPRHKITKRGQNVTFRCDPISEHNRLYWYRQTLGQGPEFLTYFQNEAQLEKSRLLSDRFSAERPKGSFSTLEIQRTEQGDSAMYLCASSPGTGGNSPLHFGNGTRLTVT.

The genes are TRBV6-5 and TRBJ2-5; tentative D call: TRBD1 (6 bases). The J call is in doubt because the DNA end fits TRBJ2-7 better. The CDR3 contains 13 residues. Germline CDR1 MNHEY, CDR2 SVGAGI. CDR3 nucleotides: TGTGCCAGCAGAGACCCAGGGGTCTACGAGCAGTACTTC. It encodes CASRDPGVYEQYF.